A single sample gave rise to the 8 T cell receptor beta chains below, sequenced in a study of T cell responses to AZD1222 COVID-19 vaccine. Profiling relied on immunoSEQ multiplex PCR, and the TCRdb table lists in-frame clones only, not all of them. This table has approximately 79,000 clones, roughly 88% appearing once. This specimen was peripheral blood, taken on day 0 of AZD1222 vaccination. The receptors come from an adult in good health.

CDR3 loop: CASRQAGRSRNEQFF. The CDR3 bases are TGTGCCAGCAGACAAGCGGGACGGTCTCGGAATGAGCAGTTCTTC. The chain recombines TRBV6-5 with TRBJ2-1; 7 bases align to TRBD2. The CDR3 contains 15 residues. J was trimmed by 7 bases and V by 6 bases; bases with no gene match: 12. Germline V gives CDR1 MNHEY, CDR2 SVGAGI.

The chain uses TRBV30 and TRBJ2-7; D might be TRBD1 (6 bases). Germline V lookup: CDR1 GTSNPN, CDR2 SVGIG (reference sequence). The CDR3 is 11 amino acids. V was cut by 8 bases and J by 0 bases, with 8 bases left in between. As DNA, the CDR3 is TGTGCCCAGGGGAGCTCCTACGAGCAGTACTTC. It translates to CAQGSSYEQYF.

CDR3 DNA: TGCGCCAGCAGTCAATCGGTGAGGGCGAACACTGAAGCTTTCTTT. Its protein product is CASSQSVRANTEAFF. The gene calls are TRBV23-1 and TRBJ1-1; D gene uncertain. TRBV23-1 is known as an ORF, though its function is uncertain. Deletions cut 0 bases from V and 1 base from J, with 9 bases between. The CDR3 has 15 amino acids.

This sequence joins TRBV30 and TRBJ1-3; D gene uncertain. CDR1 GTSNPN and CDR2 SVGIG come from the germline V gene (reference sequence). This CDR3 is 15 amino acids long. V lost 2 bases and J lost 0, with 11 bases in between. The CDR3 protein is CAWSPSSYSGNTIYF. Here the CDR3 DNA reads TGTGCCTGGAGTCCCTCCAGTTACTCTGGAAACACCATATATTTT.

The J gene is TRBJ2-4, the V gene TRBV27; 9 nucleotides align to TRBD2. The CDR3 length is 13 residues. With V trimmed by 3 bases and J by 10 bases, 4 bases remained unmatched. CDR1 MNHEY and CDR2 SMNVEV come from the germline V gene (reference sequence). The CDR3 DNA is TGTGCCAGCAGTTTGTCCAGCGGGGGGATTCAGTACTTC. Protein sequence: CASSLSSGGIQYF.

This chain connects TRBV5-1 to TRBJ2-2; TRBD1 might be the D (5 bases). V lost 0 bases and J lost 6, with 9 bases in between. The CDR3 has 14 residues. Per germline, CDR1 SGHRS and CDR2 YFSETQ. The CDR3 DNA reads as TGCGCCAGCAGCTTGGAGGGGATCGCCGGGGAGCTGTTTTTT. Its translation: CASSLEGIAGELFF.

To note about this clone: The junction and the germline gene differ at one end; a read error may be behind it. The chain carries TRBV19 and TRBJ1-1; TRBD1 matches at 8 bases. Germline assignment: CDR1 LNHDA and CDR2 SQIVND (reference sequence). CDR3 length: 14 amino acids. CDR3 loop: CASSETGGNAEAFF. The DNA of the CDR3 is TGTGCCAGTAGTGAAACAGGGGGGAACGCTGAAGCTTTCTTT.

The chain links TRBV12-3 or TRBV12-4 to TRBJ2-3, with D unresolved. This CDR3 is built from 12 residues. V was cut by 3 bases and J by 1 base, with 2 bases left in between. CDR3 region: CASSFRTDTQYF. The CDR3 DNA follows: TGTGCCAGCAGTTTCCGCACAGATACGCAGTATTTT.